This T cell receptor (beta chain) was recovered during a study of T cell responses to AZD1222 COVID-19 vaccine. Clones were read by immunoSEQ multiplex PCR, and TCRdb kept only the in-frame ones, dropping some. The data contain approximately 100,000 clones, about 89% of them seen just once; the ten biggest clones take up 6.5% to 9.5%. V lost 2 bases, J lost 5 bases, and 16 bases lay in between. The CDR3 length is 16 residues. From germline, CDR1 is LNHNV and CDR2 YYDKDF (reference sequence). The rearrangement uses TRBV15 and TRBJ2-1; D is possibly TRBD2 (5 bases). The sample was peripheral blood, taken on day 0 of AZD1222 vaccination. The TCR originated in an adult in good health. The CDR3 DNA reads TGTGCCACCAGCAGATTACCGGGAAGCCTGGACAATGAGCAGTTCTTC. It yields the protein CATSRLPGSLDNEQFF.